The clone carrying this T cell receptor (beta chain) has only a few counts. Its target is not known. The sample comes from a study of read filtering for tumor transcriptome and immune sequencing. Study outcomes and limitations: Single-read clonotypes: about 81.9% of IR-seq clonotypes (roughly 3.5% of reads), around three quarters of RNA-seq clonotypes (44.6% of reads). RNA-seq captured clonotypes less deeply and reliably than IR-seq.

Molecular barcoded adaptors covering alpha/delta and beta/gamma chains were used on roughly 400 ng RNA. A single record per CDR3 protein comes from TCRdb applying MiXCR to the reads. The sample carries tens of thousands of distinct CDR3 sequences, 18% recorded once. The CDR3 sequence is 13 residues long. V shed 10 bases, J shed 4 bases, and the junction held 4 bases outside the gene matches. Germline-derived CDR1 and CDR2 are SEHNR and FQNEAQ (reference sequence). This TCR was recovered from a donor over 35 with multiple myeloma. This chain uses TRBV7-9 with TRBJ2-1; TRBD1 agrees at 10 bases. Material: a population of CD138-negative cells sorted from bone marrow. CDR3 loop: CATWDRGYNEQFF. The CDR3 DNA reads TGTGCCACCTGGGACAGGGGTTACAATGAGCAGTTCTTC. Drawing the rest from reference TRBV7-9 and TRBJ2-1, the complete variable domain is DTGVSQNPRHKITKRGQNVTFRCDPISEHNRLYWYRQTLGQGPEFLTYFQNEAQLEKSRLLSDRFSAERPKGSFSTLEIQRTEQGDSAMYLCATWDRGYNEQFFGPGTRLTVL.